These 5 T cell receptor beta chains were sequenced from one sample in a study of shared clonotypes between healthy human individuals (dated by TCRdb to the early 2020s). The method was the immunoSEQ multiplex PCR assay. Entries here come from immuneACCESS through TCRdb and include only in-frame sequences with V and J called. Some clones fail to appear in such tables; in the studies checked, an unresolved V gene covers under half of the shortfall, and the cause of the remainder is unknown. Within this sample are around 1.6 million clones, with approximately 98% of them counted one time only. Around 0.45% of the sample is taken by the ten largest. The sample comprised naive CD4+ T cells sorted from blood. The sample's cell subset or site label, decoded: CD45RA+ positively selected. The receptors stem from a man younger than 45 in good health.

The CDR3 reads CASSSPVFYEQYF. DNA for the CDR3: TGTGCCAGCAGTTCTCCTGTATTCTACGAGCAGTACTTC. V is TRBV28 and J is TRBJ2-7, with D hard to call. CDR1 is MDHEN, CDR2 SYDVKM, per germline. The CDR3 covers 13 residues. V lost 4 bases and J lost 3, with 10 bases in between.

The rearrangement joins TRBV28 to TRBJ2-7; 7 bases fit TRBD1. The V segment lost 6 bases and the J segment 4 bases; nucleotides outside the gene matches: 9. The CDR3 loop spans 14 amino acids. Germline loops: CDR1 MDHEN, CDR2 SYDVKM. For the CDR3, the DNA is TGTGCCAGCAGCCAAACACGGGACAGATACGAGCAGTACTTC. Translated: CASSQTRDRYEQYF. The full variable domain, its missing parts supplied by reference TRBV28 and TRBJ2-7, is DVKVTQSSRYLVKRTGEKVFLECVQDMDHENMFWYRQDPGLGLRLIYFSYDVKMKEKGDIPEGYSVSREKKERFSLILESASTNQTSMYLCASSQTRDRYEQYFGPGTRLTVT.

V is TRBV7-2 and J is TRBJ1-4; no clear D gene. CDR3 size: 15 residues. V gave up 5 bases and J gave up 8 bases, with 18 bases separating them. Germline V gives CDR1 SGHTA, CDR2 FQGNSA. The CDR3 reads CASSPQRGLREKLFF. CDR3 DNA: TGTGCCAGCAGCCCCCAGAGAGGGTTGAGGGAAAAACTGTTTTTT.

The V call is TRBV10-3, the J call TRBJ2-3; D is unclear. V lost 4 bases, J lost 5 bases, and 4 bases lay in between. The V gene's germline CDR1 is ENHRY and CDR2 SYGVKD. The CDR3 loop spans 11 amino acids. The CDR3 region is CAISVGDTQYF. CDR3 DNA sequence: TGTGCCATCAGTGTGGGAGATACGCAGTATTTT.

The genes are TRBV9 and TRBJ2-2; 12 bases line up with TRBD2. This CDR3 comprises 16 residues. V was pared by 4 bases and J by 4 bases, with 5 bases of the junction left unmatched. Germline V gene data show CDR1 as SGDLS and CDR2 as YYNGEE. The CDR3, as DNA: TGTGCCAGCAGCCCACGGACTAGCGGGATCACCGGGGAGCTGTTTTTT. As protein: CASSPRTSGITGELFF.